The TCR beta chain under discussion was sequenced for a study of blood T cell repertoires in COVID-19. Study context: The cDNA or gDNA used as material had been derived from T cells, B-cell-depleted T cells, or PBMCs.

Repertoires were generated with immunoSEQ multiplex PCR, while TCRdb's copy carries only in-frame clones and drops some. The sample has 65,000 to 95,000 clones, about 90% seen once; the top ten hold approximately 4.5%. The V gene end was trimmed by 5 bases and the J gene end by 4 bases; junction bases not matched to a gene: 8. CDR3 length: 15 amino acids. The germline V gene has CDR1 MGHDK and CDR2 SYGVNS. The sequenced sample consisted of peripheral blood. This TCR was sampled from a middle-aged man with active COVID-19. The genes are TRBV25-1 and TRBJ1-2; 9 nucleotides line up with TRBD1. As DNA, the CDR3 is TGTGCCAGCAGTCCGTGGACAGGGGAATCCTATGGCTACACCTTC. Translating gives CASSPWTGESYGYTF.